The clone carrying this T cell receptor beta chain was found a few times. CDR3 size: 16 residues. Germline CDR1 and CDR2: KGHSH and LQKENI. The ends were cut back, 2 bases at V and 9 bases at J, with 22 bases in the middle. These data come from a study of shared clonotypes between healthy human individuals. Genomic DNA of each subset was evenly split across several immunoSEQ plates. TCRdb keeps only in-frame clones here, not all; method: immunoSEQ multiplex PCR. The sample records 600,000 to 750,000 clones, over 60% being singletons. The V gene is TRBV18, the J gene TRBJ1-1; D not certain. The clonotype originates from a woman under 40 in good health. Sequenced: memory CD4+ T cells sorted from blood. As to subset: CD45RA-negative fraction. Here the CDR3 reads CASSPMSPVDEGKAFF. In nucleotides, the CDR3 is TGTGCCAGCTCACCAATGTCTCCCGTCGACGAAGGGAAAGCTTTCTTT.